Below are 27 T cell receptor beta chains sequenced from a single sample in a study of siplizumab effects on memory and regulatory T cells. The assay was immunoSEQ multiplex PCR, and TCRdb's table has in-frame clones only and misses some. The table lists fewer than 120,000 clones, roughly 90% of them singletons. Sequences were obtained from CD4+ T cells sorted from blood. Receptors were obtained from a human donor in good health.

This chain connects TRBV5-1 to TRBJ2-3, with TRBD2 matching over 11 bases. Germline-derived CDR1 and CDR2 are SGHRS and YFSETQ. This CDR3 is 17 amino acids long. Trimming cost V 3 bases and J 2 bases; bases outside gene matches: 8. CDR3 in amino acids: CASSSFSGRAYTDTQYF. The CDR3 bases are TGCGCCAGCAGCTCGTTTAGCGGGAGGGCCTACACAGATACGCAGTATTTT.

This CDR3 is CASSPVVAEAFF. The DNA of the CDR3 is TGTGCCAGCAGCCCCGTAGTGGCTGAAGCTTTCTTT. The chain recombines TRBV7-9 with TRBJ1-1; D not resolved. The germline gives CDR1 SEHNR, CDR2 FQNEAQ (reference sequence). V lost 5 bases and J 6 bases, leaving 10 bases between the germline ends. This CDR3 contains 12 residues. The variable domain in full, completed from reference TRBV7-9 and TRBJ1-1, reads DTGVSQNPRHKITKRGQNVTFRCDPISEHNRLYWYRQTLGQGPEFLTYFQNEAQLEKSRLLSDRFSAERPKGSFSTLEIQRTEQGDSAMYLCASSPVVAEAFFGQGTRLTVV.

The genes are TRBV14 and TRBJ1-2, with 7 bases lining up with TRBD1. Looked up from germline, CDR1 is SGHDN and CDR2 is FVKESK. The CDR3 has 14 residues. V shed 6 bases, J shed 0 bases, and the junction held 4 bases outside the gene matches. The CDR3 region has the DNA TGTGCCAGCAGTCACAGGGGATCTAACTATGGCTACACCTTC. This sequence encodes CASSHRGSNYGYTF.

This clone was seen only a few times. The chain combines TRBV18 with TRBJ2-7; no clear D. The CDR3 runs to 11 residues. Looked up from germline, CDR1 is KGHSH and CDR2 is LQKENI. The V end lost 8 bases, the J end lost 5 bases, and 10 bases lay between the germline ends. CDR3 residues: CASRHAHEQYF. The DNA for the CDR3 is TGTGCCAGCCGCCACGCGCACGAGCAGTACTTC.

This CDR3 is CASSFLLDSVLTF. CDR3 in DNA: TGTGCCAGCAGTTTCTTACTAGACTCCGTCCTGACTTTC. The chain links TRBV27 to TRBJ2-6, with D perhaps matching TRBD2 (5 bases). The CDR3 loop spans 13 amino acids. V lost 3 bases and J lost 12, with 12 bases in between. CDR1 and CDR2 (germline): MNHEY, SMNVEV (reference sequence).

The gene calls are TRBV2 and TRBJ2-4; 12 bases align to TRBD2. V gave up 10 bases and J gave up 9 bases; unmatched junction bases: 10. CDR3 size: 14 residues. Germline V gene lookup returns CDR1 SNHLY and CDR2 FYNNEI. CDR3 nucleotide sequence: TGTGCCACCTCCTCCCTAGCGGGAGGGACCATTCAGTACTTC. This codes for CATSSLAGGTIQYF.

The rearrangement joins TRBV7-9 to TRBJ2-1; 12 bases are a match to TRBD1. Germline V gene data show CDR1 as SEHNR and CDR2 as FQNEAQ (reference sequence). CDR3 length: 15 residues. J gave up 6 bases and V 3 bases, and 3 bases lay outside the gene matches. The CDR3 bases are TGTGCCAGCAGCTTGGGACAGGGGGCGCGCAATGAGCAGTTCTTC. Translated, it gives CASSLGQGARNEQFF.

The chain joins TRBV15 to TRBJ1-2, with a tentative D call TRBD1 (6 bases). The V gene's germline CDR1 is LNHNV and CDR2 YYDKDF (reference sequence). The length of the CDR3 is 13 residues. V lost 3 bases to trimming and J lost 4 bases, with 9 bases between them. The CDR3 coding sequence is TGTGCCACCAGCAGCAGGGGCAGCTATGGCTACACCTTC. Translation: CATSSRGSYGYTF.

The V and J genes are TRBV28 and TRBJ1-5, with a tentative D call TRBD1 (5 bases). CDR3 length: 17 residues. V was shortened by 3 bases and J by 6 bases, with 21 bases between the two germline ends. The germline CDR1 and CDR2 sequences are MDHEN and SYDVKM. CDR3 sequence (DNA): TGTGCCAGCAGTTTGGCCATTGTGGGGGTATACGGTCAGCCCCAGCATTTT. Its protein product is CASSLAIVGVYGQPQHF. The whole variable domain, filled in from reference TRBV28 and TRBJ1-5, reads DVKVTQSSRYLVKRTGEKVFLECVQDMDHENMFWYRQDPGLGLRLIYFSYDVKMKEKGDIPEGYSVSREKKERFSLILESASTNQTSMYLCASSLAIVGVYGQPQHFGDGTRLSIL.

This clone showed up just once. The genes are TRBV7-9 and TRBJ2-7; 8 bases are a match to TRBD1. This CDR3 has 15 residues. Germline V gene lookup returns CDR1 SEHNR and CDR2 FQNEAQ (reference sequence). The V gene end was trimmed by 1 base and the J gene end by 4 bases; junction bases not matched to a gene: 6. The CDR3 loop reads CASSLGQGARYEQYF. As DNA, the CDR3 is TGTGCCAGCAGCTTAGGCCAGGGGGCGCGGTACGAGCAGTACTTC.

V and J are TRBV18 and TRBJ2-1; tentative D call: TRBD1 (5 bases). CDR1 and CDR2 (germline): KGHSH, LQKENI. Trimming pared 6 bases from V and 10 bases from J, leaving 16 bases between. This CDR3 has 13 amino acids. This CDR3 reads CASSRTQENEQFF. CDR3 nucleotide sequence: TGTGCCAGCTCCAGGACACAGGAAAACGAGCAGTTCTTC.

This rearrangement joins TRBV13 to TRBJ1-1; possibly TRBD1 for D (5 bases). The CDR3 loop spans 13 amino acids. Germline V gene sequence: CDR1 PRHDT, CDR2 FYEKMQ (reference sequence). V lost 3 bases and J lost 2, with 7 bases in between. The CDR3 DNA follows: TGTGCCAGCAGCTTGGGGGGAAACACTGAAGCTTTCTTT. Protein sequence: CASSLGGNTEAFF.

The rearrangement uses TRBV25-1 and TRBJ2-5; 7 nucleotides agree with TRBD2. Trimming took 10 bases from V and 0 from J; bases not matched to a gene: 2. In germline, CDR1 is MGHDK, CDR2 SYGVNS. The CDR3 is 12 amino acids. CDR3 in amino acids: CATRGDQETQYF. The CDR3 coding sequence is TGTGCCACCCGGGGGGACCAAGAGACCCAGTACTTC.

DNA of the CDR3: TGTGCCAGCAGCCGAAAAGGGGGGAAAGAGACCCAGTACTTC. Its translation is CASSRKGGKETQYF. The chain couples TRBV14 to TRBJ2-5; D may match TRBD1 or TRBD2 (6 bases each). CDR1 SGHDN and CDR2 FVKESK come from the germline V gene. V lost 4 bases to trimming and J lost 3 bases, with 12 bases between them. The CDR3 has 14 amino acids.

The rearrangement links TRBV2 to TRBJ1-3; 9 nucleotides match TRBD1. CDR3 length: 15 amino acids. The ends lost 8 bases at V and 4 bases at J; junction bases unmatched: 9. Germline CDR1 reads SNHLY; CDR2 reads FYNNEI. CDR3 sequence (DNA): TGTGCCAGCTGGGGACAGGGAACAAGGGGAAACACCATATATTTT. Protein sequence: CASWGQGTRGNTIYF.

The chain couples TRBV1 to TRBJ1-5; the table's D call, TRBD1, was not checked against the DNA. TRBV1 is a listed pseudogene. This CDR3 is built from 20 residues. The CDR3 bases are TGCACCAGCAGCAGAGGACAGGGGGCTAGAAGATCTATTAGCAATCAGCCCCAGCATTTT. Translating it yields CTSSRGQGARRSISNQPQHF.

This sequence joins TRBV7-2 and TRBJ1-4, with D unresolved. The CDR3 length is 14 residues. Trimming stripped 3 bases from V and 5 bases from J, with 10 bases between. The germline V gene encodes CDR1 SGHTA and CDR2 FQGNSA. The CDR3 region is CASSFGRKNEKLFF. CDR3 coding DNA: TGTGCCAGCAGCTTTGGACGGAAAAATGAAAAACTGTTTTTT.

This chain joins TRBV6-5 and TRBJ2-1; D is uncertain. The V gene lost 1 base and the J gene lost 4 bases, with 11 bases spanning the gap. The CDR3 is made up of 15 amino acids. Per the germline V gene, CDR1 is MNHEY and CDR2 is SVGAGI. CDR3 protein: CASSYLRSQYNEQFF. The CDR3 nucleotides are TGTGCCAGCAGTTACTTGCGATCGCAATACAATGAGCAGTTCTTC.

Comment on this clone: Other nucleotide sequences from this sample produce the same CDR3. V is TRBV7-9 and J is TRBJ2-7; tentatively, D is TRBD1 (6 bases). This CDR3 has 14 residues. Germline values: CDR1 SEHNR, CDR2 FQNEAQ (reference sequence). The germline V and J ends were trimmed by 4 bases and 7 bases, with 17 bases remaining between them. As DNA, the CDR3 is TGTGCCAGCAGCTCTTACGATACAGGGCTTGAGCAGTACTTC. Protein: CASSSYDTGLEQYF. The variable domain in full, with the rest retrieved from reference TRBV7-9 and TRBJ2-7, is DTGVSQNPRHKITKRGQNVTFRCDPISEHNRLYWYRQTLGQGPEFLTYFQNEAQLEKSRLLSDRFSAERPKGSFSTLEIQRTEQGDSAMYLCASSSYDTGLEQYFGPGTRLTVT.

This clone was seen a handful of times. The same CDR3 also results from other DNA sequences found in this sample. The chain joins TRBV19 to TRBJ2-7; D may be TRBD1 (6 bases). The CDR3 sequence is 14 residues long. V dropped 5 bases and J dropped 0 bases, with 11 bases sitting between them. Germline values: CDR1 LNHDA, CDR2 SQIVND (reference sequence). The CDR3 nucleotides are TGTGCCAGTAGTCCCGGGACAAGCTCCTACGAGCAGTACTTC. It translates to CASSPGTSSYEQYF. Full variable domain (missing parts from reference TRBV19 and TRBJ2-7): DGGITQSPKYLFRKEGQNVTLSCEQNLNHDAMYWYRQDPGQGLRLIYYSQIVNDFQKGDIAEGYSVSREKKESFPLTVTSAQKNPTAFYLCASSPGTSSYEQYFGPGTRLTVT.

The chain has TRBV5-6 and TRBJ1-2; D is undetermined. The V end lost 1 base, the J end lost 0 bases, and 13 bases lay between the germline ends. This CDR3 comprises 16 residues. The germline V gene has CDR1 SGHDT and CDR2 YYEEEE. CDR3 sequence: CASSLIRAVTNYGYTF. The CDR3 DNA sequence: TGTGCCAGCAGCTTGATTAGGGCTGTAACTAACTATGGCTACACCTTC.

In its sample, this clone was seen once. The V and J genes are TRBV5-1 and TRBJ2-7; D might be TRBD1 or TRBD2, each matching 7 bases. Trimming stripped 1 base from V and 2 bases from J, with 13 bases between. The CDR3 has 15 amino acids. CDR1 and CDR2 (germline): SGHRS, YFSETQ. This CDR3 is CASSLSGDSPYEQYF. In DNA form, the CDR3 reads TGCGCCAGCAGCTTGAGCGGGGACAGTCCCTACGAGCAGTACTTC.

The V call is TRBV11-3, the J call TRBJ2-7, with D uncertain. CDR1 is SGHNT and CDR2 is YENEEA in the germline V gene. The V gene lost 4 bases and the J gene lost 6 bases, with 16 bases spanning the gap. This CDR3 contains 14 residues. The DNA for the CDR3 is TGTGCCAGCAGCTCTGACGGTGGGGTCGGCGAGCAGTACTTC. It yields the protein CASSSDGGVGEQYF.

The chain recombines TRBV19 with TRBJ2-5; 7 bases match TRBD1. Germline V gene data show CDR1 as LNHDA and CDR2 as SQIVND (reference sequence). The length of the CDR3 is 16 residues. V was clipped by 3 bases and J by 3 bases; unmatched bases: 10. CDR3 bases: TGTGCCAGTAGTATCCCCCGGGGACAGTATGAAGAGACCCAGTACTTC. It is translated as CASSIPRGQYEETQYF.

J is TRBJ2-6 and V is TRBV4-1; no clear D. The CDR3 is made up of 13 amino acids. V lost 6 bases and J lost 4, with 7 bases in between. Germline loops: CDR1 MGHRA, CDR2 YSYEKL. For the CDR3, the DNA is TGCGCCAGCAGTTTCGTGGGGGCCAACGTCCTGACTTTC. Amino acids: CASSFVGANVLTF.

This chain links TRBV10-3 with TRBJ1-1; TRBD1 is a possible D gene (5 bases). Germline values: CDR1 ENHRY, CDR2 SYGVKD. Trimming shortened V by 5 bases and J by 1 base, and 8 bases separated the two germline ends. The CDR3 totals 13 residues. CDR3 sequence (DNA): TGTGCCATCAGTTCCCAGGGGAACACTGAAGCTTTCTTT. It specifies CAISSQGNTEAFF.

V is TRBV6-1 and J is TRBJ2-7, with 9 bases fitting TRBD2. Germline V gene data show CDR1 as MNHNS and CDR2 as SASEGT. The J segment lost 4 bases and the V segment lost 6 bases, leaving 7 bases of the junction unmatched. This CDR3 region has 14 residues. The CDR3 is CASRHATSGYEQYF. CDR3 DNA sequence: TGTGCCAGCAGGCACGCGACTAGCGGATACGAGCAGTACTTC.